A single sample gave rise to the 30 T cell receptor beta chains below, sequenced in a study of Ad26.COV2.S vaccination and SARS-CoV-2 variants (dated by TCRdb to the early 2020s). Library preparation was by the immunoSEQ multiplex PCR assay. Sourced from immuneACCESS, this table was stored by TCRdb with only in-frame sequences that have V and J called. A share of the clones is absent; for the studies checked, an unresolved V gene accounts for under half, and the remainder has no known explanation. The sample includes 350,000 to 500,000 clones, with 89% observed a single time. The ten most abundant clones make up about 2.5% of the sample. Taken with the paper, the label for treatment or condition translates to: 15 to 20 received Ad26.COV2.S at low or high dose, single or two shots; 5 received placebo; per-sample allocation not given. For vaccine and placebo recipients, the sequenced repertoires came from samples collected on day 63 after the first injection.

The sequencing here drew on peripheral blood, taken in a trial of Ad26.COV2.S vaccine versus placebo. The origin of the receptors is a person between 18 and 65 years old who received the Ad26.COV2.S COVID-19 vaccine or a placebo.

The chain joins TRBV13 to TRBJ2-7, with no clear D. Per the germline V gene, CDR1 is PRHDT and CDR2 is FYEKMQ (reference sequence). V shed 5 bases and J shed 1 base, with 9 bases lying between them. The CDR3 consists of 13 residues. Written as DNA, the CDR3 is TGTGCCAGCAGCCTAACAAATTCCTACGAGCAGTACTTC. Translating gives CASSLTNSYEQYF.

The CDR3 here is CASSLVWALPTETQYF. The CDR3 DNA reads TGTGCCAGCAGCTTGGTTTGGGCCCTCCCGACGGAGACGCAGTATTTT. The chain combines TRBV5-4 with TRBJ2-3; D not resolved. V lost 0 bases and J 9 bases, leaving 20 bases between the germline ends. CDR1 is SGHNT and CDR2 is YYREEE in the germline V gene (reference sequence). The CDR3 totals 16 residues.

The CDR3 loop reads CASSPGTVIIEKLFF. The CDR3 DNA reads TGTGCCAGTAGTCCCGGGACAGTTATTATTGAAAAACTGTTTTTT. V and J are TRBV19 and TRBJ1-4, with 7 bases lining up with TRBD1. Germline loops: CDR1 LNHDA, CDR2 SQIVND (reference sequence). CDR3 length equals 15 residues. V lost 5 bases, J lost 7 bases, and 10 bases stayed unmatched.

This sequence joins TRBV19 and TRBJ1-5; D uncertain. The V end lost 6 bases, the J end lost 7 bases, and 10 bases lay between the germline ends. The CDR3 loop spans 12 amino acids. The germline CDR1 and CDR2 sequences are LNHDA and SQIVND (reference sequence). The CDR3 is CASRTEGQPQHF. CDR3 nucleotide sequence: TGTGCCAGTAGAACCGAGGGCCAGCCCCAGCATTTT.

V is TRBV11-3 and J is TRBJ2-1; 9 nucleotides match TRBD1. J gave up 9 bases and V 5 bases, and 8 bases lay outside the gene matches. This CDR3 has 14 residues. Per the germline V gene, CDR1 is SGHNT and CDR2 is YENEEA. The CDR3 spells CASSTDRGPTEQFF. The CDR3 DNA sequence: TGTGCCAGCAGCACGGACAGGGGCCCCACTGAGCAGTTCTTC.

The chain employs TRBV2 and TRBJ1-2, with TRBD1 matching over 8 bases. V was pared by 6 bases and J by 0 bases, with 9 bases of the junction left unmatched. CDR3 size: 16 residues. CDR1 is SNHLY, CDR2 FYNNEI, per germline. CDR3 DNA sequence: TGTGCCAGCAGCGCGACAGGGGAACAGTCTAACTATGGCTACACCTTC. It is translated as CASSATGEQSNYGYTF.

This chain connects TRBV4-2 to TRBJ1-5, with a tentative D call TRBD1 (5 bases). Germline loops: CDR1 LGHNA, CDR2 YNFKEQ. The CDR3 has 17 amino acids. The ends were cut back, 0 bases at V and 4 bases at J, with 16 bases in the middle. The CDR3 spells CASSQERGRGSNQPQHF. The DNA of the CDR3 is TGTGCCAGCAGCCAAGAGAGGGGACGGGGATCTAATCAGCCCCAGCATTTT.

This chain joins TRBV7-8 and TRBJ1-4; tentatively, D is TRBD1 (6 bases). The CDR3 loop spans 15 amino acids. Trimming stripped 3 bases from V and 6 bases from J, with 14 bases between. The germline V gene has CDR1 SGHVS and CDR2 FQNEAQ. The CDR3: CASSLGGGPDEKLFF. The CDR3 coding sequence is TGTGCCAGCAGCTTGGGCGGGGGGCCGGATGAAAAACTGTTTTTT. The whole variable domain, filled in from reference TRBV7-8 and TRBJ1-4, reads GAGVSQSPRYKVAKRGQDVALRCDPISGHVSLFWYQQALGQGPEFLTYFQNEAQLDKSGLPSDRFFAERPEGSVSTLKIQRTQQEDSAVYLCASSLGGGPDEKLFFGSGTQLSVL.

A remark on this clone: Additional DNA sequences in this sample encode the identical CDR3. The J gene is TRBJ2-3, the V gene TRBV24-1; 8 nucleotides line up with TRBD2. The CDR3 length is 17 residues. Per germline, CDR1 KGHDR and CDR2 SFDVKD. V lost 1 base, J lost 0 bases, and 5 bases stayed unmatched. This CDR3 reads CATSDFWASGSTDTQYF. The CDR3, as DNA: TGTGCCACCAGTGATTTCTGGGCTAGCGGGAGCACAGATACGCAGTATTTT.

The chain links TRBV18 to TRBJ1-2; a possible D gene is TRBD1 (5 bases). The CDR3 is 15 amino acids. The V end was cut by 2 bases, the J end by 5 bases, with 15 bases between. Germline values: CDR1 KGHSH, CDR2 LQKENI. CDR3 sequence reads: CASSPMEDTAYGYTF. The CDR3 region has the DNA TGTGCCAGCTCACCAATGGAGGACACGGCTTATGGCTACACCTTC.

The chain is built from TRBV9 and TRBJ1-6, with D unclear. The V gene lost 4 bases and the J gene lost 6 bases, with 14 bases spanning the gap. Germline lookup yields CDR1 SGDLS and CDR2 YYNGEE. The CDR3 contains 15 residues. The CDR3 protein is CASSFTGQLNSPLHF. CDR3 coding DNA: TGTGCCAGCAGCTTCACCGGGCAGCTTAATTCACCCCTCCACTTT.

Notes on this clone: The germline gene is not matched at one end of the junction; a read error may be the cause. The same CDR3 can be traced to other DNA sequences in this sample. The chain couples TRBV18 to TRBJ2-5, with D possibly matching TRBD1 (7 bases). Germline V CDR1 and CDR2: KGHSH, LQKENI. The CDR3 has 13 residues. CDR3 sequence (DNA): TGTGCCAGCTCTCCACAGGGGAGGGAGACCCAGTACTTC. Protein: CASSPQGRETQYF.

The V and J genes are TRBV9 and TRBJ2-3; tentatively, D is TRBD1 or TRBD2 (6 bases each). There are 17 residues in the CDR3. Germline V lookup: CDR1 SGDLS, CDR2 YYNGEE. V was pared by 1 base and J by 2 bases, with 17 bases between. This CDR3 reads CASSVSRGPPDTDTQYF. CDR3 nucleotide sequence: TGTGCCAGCAGCGTAAGTCGGGGGCCACCCGACACAGATACGCAGTATTTT.

The chain carries TRBV24-1 and TRBJ2-7, with 9 bases matching TRBD1. V was pared by 4 bases and J by 2 bases, with 5 bases of the junction left unmatched. Germline V gene data show CDR1 as KGHDR and CDR2 as SFDVKD. The CDR3 totals 15 residues. CDR3 coding DNA: TGTGCCACCAGTGACCCGAGACAGGGGGCCTACGAGCAGTACTTC. Residues: CATSDPRQGAYEQYF.

The chain recombines TRBV6-6 with TRBJ2-7; perhaps TRBD1 as D (5 bases). The CDR3 length is 14 residues. From germline, CDR1 is MNHNY and CDR2 SVGAGI (reference sequence). V was clipped by 5 bases and J by 0 bases, with 11 bases between them. CDR3 sequence (DNA): TGTGCCAGCAGTAAACAGGTCCACTCCTACGAGCAGTACGTC. Translation gives CASSKQVHSYEQYV.

DNA for the CDR3: TGTGCCAGCAGCTTAACCTCCGGTCGGGCAGAGAGGACCTACGAGCAGTACTTC. This sequence encodes CASSLTSGRAERTYEQYF. The rearrangement uses TRBV7-9 and TRBJ2-7; D ambiguous. Germline V lookup: CDR1 SEHNR, CDR2 FQNEAQ (reference sequence). This CDR3 comprises 18 residues. Trimming removed 2 bases at V and 2 bases at J, with 22 bases between.

The chain uses TRBV5-1 and TRBJ1-1; D call uncertain. The V gene lost 4 bases and the J gene lost 0 bases, with 10 bases spanning the gap. The CDR3 contains 14 residues. The germline V gene encodes CDR1 SGHRS and CDR2 YFSETQ. The DNA for the CDR3 is TGCGCCAGCAGCATCGCATTATTGAACACTGAAGCTTTCTTT. This codes for CASSIALLNTEAFF.

The chain is built from TRBV28 and TRBJ2-7; tentatively, D is TRBD1 or TRBD2 (5 bases each). CDR1 MDHEN and CDR2 SYDVKM come from the germline V gene. Trimming took 5 bases from V and 4 from J, leaving 18 bases between them. The CDR3 consists of 15 residues. Here the CDR3 DNA reads TGTGCCAGCAGTATCCCCGGGGCCGACGGGTACGAGCAGTACTTC. This translates into CASSIPGADGYEQYF.

The J gene is TRBJ2-6, the V gene TRBV7-9; D is possibly TRBD1 (5 bases). CDR3 length equals 15 residues. The germline V and J ends were trimmed by 6 bases and 1 base, with 10 bases remaining between them. The germline V gene encodes CDR1 SEHNR and CDR2 FQNEAQ (reference sequence). The CDR3, as DNA: TGTGCCAGCAGTGCGGACATTTCTGGGGCCAACGTCCTGACTTTC. It is translated as CASSADISGANVLTF.

Concerning this clone itself: The sample holds other DNA sequences that translate to the same CDR3. The gene calls are TRBV28 and TRBJ1-2; D might be TRBD1 (5 bases). Germline CDR1 reads MDHEN; CDR2 reads SYDVKM. CDR3 length: 12 amino acids. The V end was cut by 2 bases, the J end by 5 bases, with 6 bases between. The CDR3 reads CASSLRGYGYTF. The CDR3, as DNA: TGTGCCAGCAGTTTACGGGGGTATGGCTACACCTTC.

The chain uses TRBV2 and TRBJ1-2, with D possibly being TRBD1 (6 bases). Deletions cut 1 base from V and 5 bases from J, with 14 bases between. The CDR3 consists of 15 residues. Germline V gives CDR1 SNHLY, CDR2 FYNNEI. CDR3 protein: CASSEGGPGIYGYTF. CDR3 sequence (DNA): TGTGCCAGCAGTGAAGGGGGGCCTGGGATTTATGGCTACACCTTC. Full variable domain (rest looked up from reference TRBV2 and TRBJ1-2): EPEVTQTPSHQVTQMGQEVILRCVPISNHLYFYWYRQILGQKVEFLVSFYNNEISEKSEIFDDQFSVERPDGSNFTLKIRSTKLEDSAMYFCASSEGGPGIYGYTFGSGTRLTVV.

J is TRBJ2-5 and V is TRBV1; TRBD2 was called by the table and not checked on the DNA. TRBV1 is deemed a pseudogene. The CDR3 is 16 residues long. The CDR3 reads CTSSQDPGLIQETQYF. The CDR3 DNA reads TGCACCAGCAGCCAAGATCCCGGACTTATTCAAGAGACCCAGTACTTC.

The chain uses TRBV18 and TRBJ2-1; no firm D call. Trimming stripped 2 bases from V and 6 bases from J, with 14 bases between. CDR3 length: 15 residues. Germline V CDR1 and CDR2: KGHSH, LQKENI. DNA of the CDR3: TGTGCCAGCTCACCAGGGATAGCAGGCCGCAATGAGCAGTTCTTC. Protein sequence: CASSPGIAGRNEQFF.

The CDR3 DNA reads TGTGCCAGCAGCTTGGCCGGGGGGAACACTGAAGCTTTCTTT. Translated: CASSLAGGNTEAFF. This chain connects TRBV5-8 to TRBJ1-1; TRBD1 is a possible D gene (5 bases). Germline CDR1 SGHTS, CDR2 YDEGEE. V lost 0 bases and J 1 base, leaving 7 bases between the germline ends. This CDR3 spans 14 amino acids.

Here the CDR3 DNA reads TGTGCCAGCAGCCGGATTGGACAGGCCTACGAGCAGTACGTC. This sequence encodes CASSRIGQAYEQYV. This chain connects TRBV5-4 to TRBJ2-7, with TRBD1 identical over 7 bases. V trimming: 4 bases; J trimming: 2 bases; junction bases outside the gene matches: 6. CDR1 and CDR2 (germline): SGHNT, YYREEE (reference sequence). The CDR3 has 14 residues.

The rearrangement joins TRBV29-1 to TRBJ1-1; D ambiguous. V was shortened by 4 bases and J by 5 bases, with 17 bases between the two germline ends. CDR1 SQVTM and CDR2 ANQGSEA come from the germline V gene. CDR3 length equals 14 residues. The CDR3 DNA sequence: TGCAGCGTTGTAGGCAGTTTAGCTTTGACTGAAGCTTTCTTT. It translates to CSVVGSLALTEAFF.

This rearrangement joins TRBV7-3 to TRBJ2-7, with D possibly matching TRBD1 (6 bases). Per germline, CDR1 SGHTA and CDR2 FQGTGA. The CDR3 is made up of 16 amino acids. Trimming removed 1 base at V and 1 base at J, with 14 bases between. The CDR3 protein is CASSLNGGRGSYEQYV. The CDR3 DNA reads TGTGCCAGCAGCTTAAATGGTGGCAGGGGTTCCTACGAGCAGTACGTC.

The CDR3, as DNA: TGTGCCAGCAGATCCCCGGTACAAACTGAAGCTTTCTTT. It encodes CASRSPVQTEAFF. The genes are TRBV28 and TRBJ1-1; no clear D gene. This CDR3 spans 13 amino acids. The V gene's germline CDR1 is MDHEN and CDR2 SYDVKM. V gave up 6 bases and J gave up 5 bases, with 13 bases separating them.

The chain uses TRBV7-8 and TRBJ2-1, with D tentatively TRBD2 (5 bases). Germline CDR1 reads SGHVS; CDR2 reads FQNEAQ. Trimming cost V 4 bases and J 7 bases, with 11 bases left between them. This CDR3 is built from 13 residues. Written as DNA, the CDR3 is TGTGCCAGCAGCTCCGGGGTCTCTAATGAGCAGTTCTTC. Its translation is CASSSGVSNEQFF.

This chain links TRBV28 with TRBJ1-1; perhaps TRBD1 as D (5 bases). CDR1 is MDHEN and CDR2 is SYDVKM in the germline V gene. CDR3 size: 17 residues. V lost 4 bases and J lost 3, with 21 bases in between. This CDR3 reads CASSSSYRELGDTEAFF. The CDR3 bases are TGTGCCAGCAGTTCATCTTACCGCGAATTAGGGGACACTGAAGCTTTCTTT.